The TCR beta chain described here comes from a study of CD8 T cells in ankylosing spondylitis (dated by TCRdb to about 2017). About the investigation overall: The study set out to find disease-linked TCR variants by profiling T cell receptor beta repertoires in ankylosing spondylitis patients and healthy donors. The full study cohort was made up of about 25 ankylosing spondylitis patients and more than 90 healthy donors. Peripheral blood was sampled, and synovial fluid was additionally collected from ankylosing spondylitis patients. Broad study findings and their caveats: Some of the motif variants had been reported before in the synovial fluid and blood of reactive arthritis patients, a finding that suggests common disease-initiation mechanisms. The disease-linked clones were reported to be significantly enriched in matched synovial fluid samples from ankylosing spondylitis patients. A TCR beta motif made up of roughly eight highly homologous amino acid variants appeared to be characteristic of blood from ankylosing spondylitis patients. The disease-linked clones had a CD8+ phenotype and were found at relatively low frequencies in peripheral blood.

This clonotype was seen ten or more times. Its target antigen remains unknown. It has no much larger one-base neighbor in the sample; base qualities were not kept. Sequencing took place on an Illumina HiSeq 2500. Quantitative 5'-RACE with molecular barcodes was used to prepare TCR beta libraries. For the original study's pipeline: Disease-linked TCR variants were identified with a new computational method built on a probabilistic model of VDJ rearrangement. TCRdb took the public reads, trimmed them with fastp at Q25, ran MiXCR for clone calling and kept in-frame beta chains. When rows share a CDR3 protein, they turn into one entry using the most common DNA and genes. TCRdb, not the original authors, processed these V and J calls. The sample table holds approximately 520,000 distinct CDR3 sequences, of which less than 6% were seen once. Of the sample, around 3.6% falls within the top ten clones. Relative to germline, V is 1 base shorter and J is 0 bases shorter, with 15 bases between their ends. Inclusive of the bounding cysteine and phenylalanine, the CDR3 is 17 residues long. The only DNA kept is the CDR3, 51 bases in frame from the first base. Per the germline V gene, MGHRA is the CDR1 and YSYEKL is the CDR2.

Sequenced sample: blood, either unsorted or a sorted T cell fraction (not recorded which). The source of this sequence is a male donor with ankylosing spondylitis. The rearranged chain carries TRBV4-1 and TRBJ1-1; TRBD1 is possibly the D segment (5 matching bases). DNA sequence: TGCGCCAGCAGCCAAGGGTTAGGGACTCGGATGAACACTGAAGCTTTCTTT. This encodes CASSQGLGTRMNTEAFF.